Listed here are 13 T cell receptor beta chains from one sample, sequenced in a study of spatial heterogeneity in lung cancer. Stated time point: sample taken at primary tumor resection. TCRs were sequenced from unsorted whole RNA of tumor, nontumor lung or PBMC. TCRdb reprocessed the 5' RACE reads with MiXCR, giving one entry per CDR3 protein. The data show about 16,000 distinct CDR3 sequences, around 8% seen once. Material: PBMCs, obtained at surgery. Receptors originate from a female donor with early-stage non-small cell lung cancer.

This clonotype was seen many times. The chain couples TRBV28 to TRBJ1-1; 7 nucleotides agree with TRBD1. The length of the CDR3 is 15 residues. Germline CDR1 MDHEN, CDR2 SYDVKM. Trimming cost V 5 bases and J 1 base; bases outside gene matches: 7. The CDR3 bases are TGTGCCAGCAGTCTACCAACAGGGGCGAACACTGAAGCTTTCTTT. It is translated as CASSLPTGANTEAFF.

The table lists this clonotype with many counts. The rearrangement links TRBV12-3 or TRBV12-4 to TRBJ2-1; no firm D call. This CDR3 has 13 residues. V was cut by 4 bases and J by 6 bases, with 10 bases left in between. CDR3: CASSSPMGNEQFF. Here the CDR3 DNA reads TGTGCCAGCAGTTCGCCTATGGGCAATGAGCAGTTCTTC.

This clonotype was seen at least ten times. The chain is built from TRBV14 and TRBJ2-1, with D perhaps being TRBD1 or TRBD2 (5 bases each). V was cut by 0 bases and J by 5 bases, with 14 bases left in between. CDR1 and CDR2 (germline): SGHDN, FVKESK. The CDR3 contains 16 residues. The CDR3, as DNA: TGTGCCAGCAGCCAAGAAGTGTGGGGGTTTGACAATGAGCAGTTCTTC. Amino acids: CASSQEVWGFDNEQFF.

The sample holds many counts of this clonotype. The gene calls are TRBV28 and TRBJ2-1; 10 bases are shared with TRBD2. The CDR3 covers 15 residues. CDR1 and CDR2 from the germline V gene are MDHEN and SYDVKM. The J segment lost 9 bases and the V segment lost 6 bases, leaving 11 bases of the junction unmatched. The CDR3 nucleotides read TGTGCCAGCAGGGGTGCTAGCGGGAGTAGAAGTGAGCAGTTCTTC. This encodes CASRGASGSRSEQFF.

This clonotype has at least ten counts. The chain joins TRBV10-2 to TRBJ2-7; 7 bases map to TRBD1. CDR3 size: 14 residues. Germline trimming cut 3 bases from V and 5 bases from J; bases unmatched to any gene: 7. Germline V gene sequence: CDR1 WSHSY, CDR2 SAAADI. The DNA for the CDR3 is TGCGCCAGCAGTGAAGGGAAAGGGGGCCACGAGCAGTACTTC. It codes for CASSEGKGGHEQYF.

Turning to this clonotype: The junction differs from germline at one of its ends, possibly a read error. This rearrangement joins TRBV6-5 to TRBJ2-3; 15 positions match TRBD2. Germline CDR1 is MNHEY and CDR2 is SVGAGI. The CDR3 runs 23 residues. Here the CDR3 DNA reads TGTGCCAGCAGCCGCACGGGGCTTGGGACTAGCGGGGGGCGGTATGAGAGCACAGATACGCAGAATTTT. It is translated as CASSRTGLGTSGGRYESTDTQNF.

This clonotype was counted at least ten times. CDR3 residues: CASSPRQDNLTPLHF. CDR3 coding DNA: TGTGCCAGCTCACCTCGACAGGATAATTTGACACCCCTCCACTTT. The rearrangement joins TRBV18 to TRBJ1-6; D possibly corresponds to TRBD1 (6 bases). There are 15 residues in the CDR3. Germline V gene lookup returns CDR1 KGHSH and CDR2 LQKENI. Trimming stripped 3 bases from V and 11 bases from J, with 17 bases between.

This clonotype appeared a few times. The chain carries TRBV3-1 and TRBJ1-3; D gene unclear. This CDR3 contains 16 residues. The germline V gene encodes CDR1 LGHDT and CDR2 YNNKEL (reference sequence). V dropped 2 bases and J dropped 2 bases, with 13 bases sitting between them. The CDR3 protein is CASSQKGAGPGNTIYF. CDR3 DNA: TGTGCCAGCAGCCAAAAAGGCGCCGGGCCTGGAAACACCATATATTTT. The full variable domain, rest sourced from reference TRBV3-1 and TRBJ1-3, is DTAVSQTPKYLVTQMGNDKSIKCEQNLGHDTMYWYKQDSKKFLKIMFSYNNKELIINETVPNRFSPKSPDKAHLNLHINSLELGDSAVYFCASSQKGAGPGNTIYFGEGSWLTVV.

The sample holds many counts of this clonotype. CDR3 DNA sequence: TGCAGTGCTAGAGTCGAGGGGGGACCCTACAATGAGCAGTTCTTC. Protein: CSARVEGGPYNEQFF. The chain is built from TRBV20-1 and TRBJ2-1, with D possibly called TRBD1 or TRBD2 (6 bases each). With 1 base removed from V and 2 bases from J, the gap between germline ends came to 12 bases. CDR1 and CDR2 from the germline V gene are DFQATT and SNEGSKA (reference sequence). The CDR3 consists of 15 residues.

There are many counts of this clonotype. V and J are TRBV7-2 and TRBJ2-3; D not certain. V lost 1 base and J lost 10, with 9 bases in between. The length of the CDR3 is 12 residues. Germline V gene data show CDR1 as SGHTA and CDR2 as FQGNSA. In DNA form, the CDR3 reads TGTGCCAGCAGCTTAGAGGCTAGATCGCAGTATTTT. It translates to CASSLEARSQYF.

This clonotype showed up many times. V usage is TRBV5-1 and J usage is TRBJ1-6; 7 bases are a match to TRBD1. The CDR3 sequence is 15 residues long. V lost 0 bases and J lost 8; bases outside the gene matches: 5. Germline loops: CDR1 SGHRS, CDR2 YFSETQ. In DNA form, the CDR3 reads TGCGCCAGCAGCTTGGGTGAGGGGGCGTATTCACCCCTCCACTTT. Protein product: CASSLGEGAYSPLHF.

This clonotype was seen at least ten times. This sequence joins TRBV6-1 and TRBJ1-1, with D maybe TRBD1 (5 bases). The CDR3 has 14 amino acids. CDR1 and CDR2 (germline): MNHNS, SASEGT. V lost 1 base, J lost 5 bases, and 11 bases lay in between. CDR3 residues: CASSEGGYRTEAFF. The DNA of the CDR3 is TGTGCCAGCAGTGAAGGGGGGTATCGAACTGAAGCTTTCTTT.

In its sample, this clonotype was seen many times. This chain uses TRBV12-3 or TRBV12-4 with TRBJ1-5; no clear D. V was shortened by 6 bases and J by 16 bases, with 22 bases between the two germline ends. The length of the CDR3 is 13 residues. The CDR3 DNA reads as TGTGCCAGCAGCCAATCCCGGGTCGGGGAGAAACATTTT. Translation gives CASSQSRVGEKHF.